Listed below are T cell receptor beta chains from one sample, sequenced in a study of OX40 agonist ivuxolimab in advanced cancers. Measured with immunoSEQ multiplex PCR; TCRdb has only the in-frame clones, and not every one. The sample yields about 55,000 clones, about 88% seen once. Source: CD4+ or CD8+ T cells sorted from blood, taken in a trial of the OX40 agonist ivuxolimab. The receptors were sampled from an adult with an advanced solid tumor such as melanoma, head and neck, liver or kidney cancer. Both conserved end residues are part of each CDR3. Each record gives: D gene, clone size, V gene, J gene, CDR3 protein, CDR3 DNA. D genes are given only for firm matches. Some rows mark clone size as missing; the rest say once, few, many or name a class of expanded clone.

.,.,TRBV29-1,TRBJ2-1,CSVERTPNEQFF,TGCAGCGTTGAAAGAACCCCCAATGAGCAGTTCTTC
TRBD1,.,TRBV10-3,TRBJ1-1,CAIRIGTENTEAFF,TGTGCCATCAGGATAGGGACAGAGAACACTGAAGCTTTCTTT
TRBD1,.,TRBV2,TRBJ1-5,CASSGRTGVFNQPQHF,TGTGCCAGCAGCGGGCGGACAGGGGTTTTCAATCAGCCCCAGCATTTT
.,.,TRBV6-6,TRBJ2-2,CASWRTGELFF,TGTGCCAGCTGGCGGACCGGGGAGCTGTTTTTT
TRBD2,once,TRBV28,TRBJ2-7,CASSWGASGRSLGADEQYF,TGTGCCAGCAGTTGGGGGGCTAGCGGGAGATCCCTGGGGGCCGACGAGCAGTACTTC
TRBD2,.,TRBV5-1,TRBJ2-5,CASSLVTSGETQYF,TGCGCCAGCAGCTTGGTGACTAGCGGGGAGACCCAGTACTTC
TRBD2,.,TRBV19,TRBJ2-1,CASSIDLRQTGLAEFQFF,TGTGCCAGTAGTATAGACCTACGACAAACAGGACTAGCGGAGTTCCAGTTCTTC
.,.,TRBV7-9,TRBJ1-3,CASSLAHRAGNTIYF,TGTGCCAGCAGCTTAGCCCACCGAGCCGGAAACACCATATATTTT
.,.,TRBV19,TRBJ1-5,CASSTIGTHGNQPQHF,TGTGCCAGTAGTACCATCGGGACCCATGGCAATCAGCCCCAGCATTTT
TRBD1,.,TRBV27,TRBJ1-4,CASSSRRQGAYEKLFF,TGTGCCAGCAGTTCTCGACGACAGGGGGCGTATGAAAAACTGTTTTTT
TRBD2,.,TRBV9,TRBJ2-2,CASSVGTSGFANTGELFF,TGTGCCAGCAGCGTTGGGACTAGCGGGTTCGCGAACACCGGGGAGCTGTTTTTT